The rows below give T cell receptor beta chains drawn from one sample of a study of blood T cell repertoires in COVID-19. TCRdb keeps only in-frame clones here, not all; method: immunoSEQ multiplex PCR. Among roughly 120,000 clones, 86% were seen once, and the ten largest hold about 5%. Sequencing was carried out using peripheral blood. The source is a human donor in a cohort sampled during active COVID-19. Each CDR3 is given with its conserved first and last residue. The D gene is left open where the match is weak. Clone size is stated in some rows and not others, as once, few, many or a class when expanded.

>.|.|TRBV2|TRBJ1-1
CASSPDSEAFF
TGTGCCAGCAGCCCCGACAGTGAAGCTTTCTTT
>.|.|TRBV24-1|TRBJ1-5
CATSDLLTGNQHF
TGTGCCACCAGTGATTTGCTAACAGGGAACCAGCATTTT
>.|.|TRBV19|TRBJ1-5
CASSITVSAVQPQHF
TGTGCCAGTAGTATTACGGTGTCAGCGGTTCAGCCCCAGCATTTT
>.|TRBD2|TRBV7-2|TRBJ2-7
CASSLSGRRYEQYF
TGTGCCAGCAGCTTATCCGGGAGGAGGTACGAGCAGTACTTC
>.|.|TRBV28|TRBJ1-5
CASSFNGQIPNLASPQHF
TGTGCCAGCAGTTTCAATGGGCAGATTCCTAACCTCGCCTCGCCCCAGCATTTT
>.|.|TRBV5-6|TRBJ1-4
CASSLYPLAGTNEKLFF
TGTGCCAGCAGCTTGTACCCCCTAGCGGGAACTAATGAAAAACTGTTTTTT
>.|.|TRBV5-6|TRBJ1-2
CASGGGEISYGYTF
TGTGCCAGCGGCGGGGGGGAAATTAGCTATGGCTACACCTTC
>.|.|TRBV6-5|TRBJ2-7
CASSYNDPGNYEQYF
TGTGCCAGCAGTTACAATGACCCCGGGAACTACGAGCAGTACTTC
>.|.|TRBV9|TRBJ1-5
CASSVGTGGQGSQPQHF
TGTGCCAGCAGCGTAGGGACCGGAGGGCAGGGCAGTCAGCCCCAGCATTTT
>.|.|TRBV5-1|TRBJ1-1
CASSLEGGHTEAFF
TGCGCCAGCAGCTTAGAGGGAGGGCACACTGAAGCTTTCTTT
>.|.|TRBV27|TRBJ1-2
CATRTPGRADYGYTF
TGTGCCACAAGAACCCCCGGCAGGGCGGACTATGGCTACACCTTC
>.|.|TRBV3-1/TRBV3-2|TRBJ1-6
CASSQDSPSRVNSPLHF
TGTGCCAGCAGCCAAGACTCGCCCTCCAGGGTTAATTCACCCCTCCACTTT
>few|TRBD1|TRBV7-9|TRBJ1-6
CASSFGQGNSPLHF
TGTGCCAGCAGCTTCGGACAGGGAAATTCACCCCTCCACTTT
>.|TRBD2|TRBV5-1|TRBJ2-1
CASTRTSGYNEQFF
TGCGCCAGCACCAGGACTAGCGGCTACAATGAGCAGTTCTTC
>.|.|TRBV6-5|TRBJ2-7
CASREGAMDEQYF
TGTGCCAGCAGGGAGGGGGCGATGGACGAGCAGTACTTC
>.|TRBD1|TRBV5-1|TRBJ1-4
CASAWTGFGEKLFF
TGCGCCAGCGCCTGGACAGGGTTCGGTGAAAAACTGTTTTTT
>.|TRBD2|TRBV7-9|TRBJ2-2
CASSTGLAGGNTGELFF
TGTGCCAGCAGCACGGGACTAGCGGGAGGGAACACCGGGGAGCTGTTTTTT
>.|TRBD2|TRBV5-4|TRBJ2-5
CASTRGLARETQYF
TGTGCCAGCACCCGGGGACTAGCTAGGGAGACCCAGTACTTC
>.|TRBD2|TRBV4-3|TRBJ2-3
CASSQESFRLARGTDTQYF
TGCGCCAGCAGCCAAGAGAGTTTTCGACTAGCCAGGGGCACAGATACGCAGTATTTT
>.|TRBD1|TRBV3-1/TRBV3-2|TRBJ2-1
CASSLTGTGEDEQFF
TGTGCCAGCAGCCTGACCGGGACAGGGGAGGATGAGCAGTTCTTC
>.|.|TRBV2|TRBJ1-1
CASSEIGQGRTEAFF
TGTGCCAGCAGTGAAATCGGGCAGGGAAGGACTGAAGCTTTCTTT
>.|.|TRBV7-2|TRBJ1-6
CASSFRRENSPLHF
TGTGCCAGCAGCTTTCGACGGGAGAATTCACCCCTCCACTTT
>.|TRBD2|TRBV28|TRBJ2-2
CASSLGGLAETGELFF
TGTGCCAGCAGTTTGGGGGGACTAGCGGAGACCGGGGAGCTGTTTTTT
>.|TRBD1|TRBV12-5|TRBJ1-3
CASGRPGQAPFSGNTIYF
TGTGCTAGTGGTCGTCCGGGACAGGCACCATTCTCTGGAAACACCATATATTTT
>once|.|TRBV25-1|TRBJ2-2
CASSGYGRGHTGELFF
TGTGCCAGCAGTGGGTACGGCAGGGGTCACACCGGGGAGCTGTTTTTT
>.|.|TRBV14|TRBJ1-1
CASSPSIWETEAFF
TGTGCCAGCAGCCCGTCCATATGGGAGACTGAAGCTTTCTTT
>.|.|TRBV10-3|TRBJ1-5
CAISDGGPQHF
TGTGCCATCAGTGACGGGGGGCCCCAGCATTTT
>few|.|TRBV7-2|TRBJ2-6
CASTSRGFSSGANVLTF
TGTGCCAGCACCTCTAGAGGTTTCAGCTCTGGGGCCAACGTCCTGACTTTC
>.|.|TRBV5-1|TRBJ2-1
CASSFGGGGSSYNEQFF
TGCGCCAGCAGCTTCGGGGGAGGAGGGAGCTCCTACAATGAGCAGTTCTTC
>.|TRBD2|TRBV7-2|TRBJ2-7
CASSSLGREGSYEQYF
TGTGCCAGCAGCTCCTTAGGGCGGGAGGGTTCCTACGAGCAGTACTTC
>.|.|TRBV6-2/TRBV6-3|TRBJ2-1
CASSYSIVRLNNEQFF
TGTGCCAGCAGTTACTCGATTGTCAGACTCAACAATGAGCAGTTCTTC
>once|.|TRBV5-1|TRBJ2-7
CASSLGRVSSYEQYF
TGCGCCAGCAGCTTGGGGCGGGTCTCCTCCTACGAGCAGTACTTC
>.|.|TRBV18|TRBJ2-5
CASSERQETQYF
TGTGCCAGCTCAGAGAGACAAGAGACCCAGTACTTC
>.|.|TRBV27|TRBJ1-4
CASRGHEGEKLFF
TGTGCCAGCCGAGGGCACGAGGGTGAAAAACTGTTTTTT
>.|TRBD2|TRBV4-3|TRBJ2-3
CASSQPITGTSGRGGADTQYF
TGCGCCAGCAGCCAACCTATAACCGGGACTAGCGGTCGGGGCGGCGCAGATACGCAGTATTTT
>.|.|TRBV4-1|TRBJ2-7
CASSQASQGRAGEQYF
TGCGCCAGCAGCCAGGCTTCACAGGGAAGGGCGGGCGAGCAGTACTTC
>few|.|TRBV19|TRBJ1-5
CASSLEIGQPQHF
TGTGCCAGTAGTCTGGAGATAGGTCAGCCCCAGCATTTT
>.|TRBD2|TRBV6-4|TRBJ2-1
CASSGEAGSYNEQFF
TGTGCCAGCAGTGGGGAAGCGGGAAGCTACAATGAGCAGTTCTTC
>once|TRBD1|TRBV6-5|TRBJ1-3
CASSRQGRAGNTIYF
TGTGCCAGCAGTCGACAGGGAAGGGCTGGAAACACCATATATTTT
>few|.|TRBV5-1|TRBJ1-4
CASRTRENEKLFF
TGCGCCAGCCGCACACGGGAGAACGAAAAACTGTTTTTT
>.|TRBD1|TRBV2|TRBJ2-7
CASSEGSGTGAYEQYF
TGTGCCAGCAGTGAAGGATCCGGGACAGGGGCCTACGAGCAGTACTTC